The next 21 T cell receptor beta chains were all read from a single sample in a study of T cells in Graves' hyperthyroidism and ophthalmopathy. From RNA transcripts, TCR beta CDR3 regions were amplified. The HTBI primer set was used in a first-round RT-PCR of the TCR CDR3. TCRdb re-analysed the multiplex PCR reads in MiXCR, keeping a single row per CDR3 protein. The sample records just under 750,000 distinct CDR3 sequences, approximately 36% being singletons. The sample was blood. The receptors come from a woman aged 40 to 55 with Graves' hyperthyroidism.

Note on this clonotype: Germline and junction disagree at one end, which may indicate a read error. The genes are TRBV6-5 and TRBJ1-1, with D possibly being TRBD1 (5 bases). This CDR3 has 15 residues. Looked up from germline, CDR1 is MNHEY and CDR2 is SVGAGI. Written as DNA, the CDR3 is TGTGCCATCAGTTACTCGAGGCAGGGGAACACTGAAGCTTTCTTT. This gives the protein CAISYSRQGNTEAFF.

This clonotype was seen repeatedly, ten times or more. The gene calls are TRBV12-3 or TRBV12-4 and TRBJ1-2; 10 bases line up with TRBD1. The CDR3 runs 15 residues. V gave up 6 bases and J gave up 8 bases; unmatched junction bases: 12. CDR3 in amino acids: CASSPTIGTGEGYTF. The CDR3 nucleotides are TGTGCCAGCAGCCCTACGATTGGGACAGGGGAAGGCTACACCTTC.

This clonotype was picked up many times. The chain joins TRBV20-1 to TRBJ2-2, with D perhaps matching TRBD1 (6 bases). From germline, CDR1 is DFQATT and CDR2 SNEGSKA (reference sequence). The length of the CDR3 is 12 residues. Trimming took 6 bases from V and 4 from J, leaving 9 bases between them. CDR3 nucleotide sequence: TGCAGTGCCCAGGGGCGCACCGGGGAGCTGTTTTTT. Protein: CSAQGRTGELFF.

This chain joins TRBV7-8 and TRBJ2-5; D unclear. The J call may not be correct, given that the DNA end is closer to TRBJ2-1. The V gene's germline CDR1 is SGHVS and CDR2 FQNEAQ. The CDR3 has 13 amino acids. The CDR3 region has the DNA TGTGCCAGCAGCTTAGCGACCGACGGAAGGCAGTTCTTC. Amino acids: CASSLATDGRQFF.

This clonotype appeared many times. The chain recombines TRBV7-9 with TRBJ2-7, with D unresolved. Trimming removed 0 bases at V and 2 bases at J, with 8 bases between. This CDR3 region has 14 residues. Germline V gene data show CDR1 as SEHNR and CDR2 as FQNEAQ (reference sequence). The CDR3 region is CASSLAPTTYEQYF. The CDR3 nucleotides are TGTGCCAGCAGCTTAGCTCCTACGACCTACGAGCAGTACTTC. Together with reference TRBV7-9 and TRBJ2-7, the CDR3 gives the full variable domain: DTGVSQNPRHKITKRGQNVTFRCDPISEHNRLYWYRQTLGQGPEFLTYFQNEAQLEKSRLLSDRFSAERPKGSFSTLEIQRTEQGDSAMYLCASSLAPTTYEQYFGPGTRLTVT.

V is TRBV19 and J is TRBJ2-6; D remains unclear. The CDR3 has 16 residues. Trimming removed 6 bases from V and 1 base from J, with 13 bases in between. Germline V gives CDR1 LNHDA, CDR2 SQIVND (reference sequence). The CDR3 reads CASRVEVASGANVLTF. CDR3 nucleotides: TGTGCCAGTAGAGTCGAGGTCGCGTCTGGGGCCAACGTCCTGACTTTC.

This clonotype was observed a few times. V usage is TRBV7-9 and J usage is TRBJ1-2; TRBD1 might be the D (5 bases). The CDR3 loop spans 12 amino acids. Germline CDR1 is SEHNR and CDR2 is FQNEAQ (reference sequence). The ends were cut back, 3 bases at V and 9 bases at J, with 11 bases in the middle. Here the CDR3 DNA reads TGTGCCAGCAGCTTTGGGGGTTATAGCTACACCTTC. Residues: CASSFGGYSYTF.

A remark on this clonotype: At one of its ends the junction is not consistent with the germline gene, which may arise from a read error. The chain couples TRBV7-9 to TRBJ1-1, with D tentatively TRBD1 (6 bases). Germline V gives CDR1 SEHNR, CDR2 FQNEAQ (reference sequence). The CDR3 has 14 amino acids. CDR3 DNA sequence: TGTGCCAGCAGCTTAGTGGGGGCGAACACTGGAGCTTTCTTT. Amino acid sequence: CASSLVGANTGAFF.

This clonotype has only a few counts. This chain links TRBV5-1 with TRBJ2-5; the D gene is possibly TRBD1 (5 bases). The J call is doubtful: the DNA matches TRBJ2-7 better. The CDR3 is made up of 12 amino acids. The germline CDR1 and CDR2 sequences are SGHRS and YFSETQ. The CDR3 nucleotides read TGCGCCAGCAGGGCCAGGGCCAACGAGCAGTACTTC. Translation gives CASRARANEQYF.

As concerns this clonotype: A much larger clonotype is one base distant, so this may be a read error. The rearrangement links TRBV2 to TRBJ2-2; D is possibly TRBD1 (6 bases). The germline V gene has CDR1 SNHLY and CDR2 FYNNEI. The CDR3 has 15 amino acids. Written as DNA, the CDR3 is TGTGCCAGCAGTGGGGACACTGCTATCACCGGGGAGCTGCTTTTT. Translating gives CASSGDTAITGELLF.

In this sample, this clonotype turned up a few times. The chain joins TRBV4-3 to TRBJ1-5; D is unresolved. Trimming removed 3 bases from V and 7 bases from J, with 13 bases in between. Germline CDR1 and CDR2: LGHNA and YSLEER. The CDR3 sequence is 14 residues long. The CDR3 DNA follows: TGCGCCAGCAGCCAGCAGCCGGTGGGGCAGCCCCAGCATTTT. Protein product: CASSQQPVGQPQHF.

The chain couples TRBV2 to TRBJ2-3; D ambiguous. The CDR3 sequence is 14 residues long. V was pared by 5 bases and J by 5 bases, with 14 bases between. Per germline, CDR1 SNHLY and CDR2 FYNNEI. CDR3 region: CASSYVLGGDTQYF. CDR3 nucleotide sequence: TGTGCCAGCAGTTACGTCCTAGGTGGAGATACGCAGTATTTT.

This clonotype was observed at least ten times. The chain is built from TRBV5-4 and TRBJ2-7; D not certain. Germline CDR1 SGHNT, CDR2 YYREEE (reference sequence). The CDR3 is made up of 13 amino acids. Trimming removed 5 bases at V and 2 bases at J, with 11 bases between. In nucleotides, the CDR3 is TGTGCCAGCAGTCCCGGTGGGCCCTACGAGCAGTACTTC. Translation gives CASSPGGPYEQYF.

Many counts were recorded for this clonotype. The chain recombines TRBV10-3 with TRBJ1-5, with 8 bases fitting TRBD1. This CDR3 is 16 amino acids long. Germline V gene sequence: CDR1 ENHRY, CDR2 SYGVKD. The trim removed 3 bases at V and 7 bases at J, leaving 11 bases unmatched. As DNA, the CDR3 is TGTGCCATCAGTGACGTCGGACAGGGCTCGGGACAGCCCCAGCATTTT. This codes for CAISDVGQGSGQPQHF.

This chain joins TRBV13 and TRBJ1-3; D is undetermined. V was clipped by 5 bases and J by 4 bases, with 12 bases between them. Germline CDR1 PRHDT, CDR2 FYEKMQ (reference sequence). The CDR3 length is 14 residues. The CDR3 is CASSVPGVGNTIYF. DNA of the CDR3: TGTGCCAGCAGCGTCCCTGGGGTCGGAAACACCATATATTTT. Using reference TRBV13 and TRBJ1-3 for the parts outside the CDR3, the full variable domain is AAGVIQSPRHLIKEKRETATLKCYPIPRHDTVYWYQQGPGQDPQFLISFYEKMQSDKGSIPDRFSAQQFSDYHSELNMSSLELGDSALYFCASSVPGVGNTIYFGEGSWLTVV.

This chain's CDR3 is CASSESTGTYEQYF. CDR3 DNA: TGCGCCAGCAGTGAGTCGACAGGGACCTACGAGCAGTACTTC. The chain links TRBV10-1 to TRBJ2-7, with 7 bases fitting TRBD1. V gave up 0 bases and J gave up 2 bases; unmatched junction bases: 1. Germline V gene data show CDR1 as WNHNN and CDR2 as SYGVQD (reference sequence). The CDR3 covers 14 residues.

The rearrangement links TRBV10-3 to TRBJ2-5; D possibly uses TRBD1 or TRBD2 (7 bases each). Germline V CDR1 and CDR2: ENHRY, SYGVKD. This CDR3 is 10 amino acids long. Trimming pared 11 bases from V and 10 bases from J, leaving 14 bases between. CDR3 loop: CAAGGGDQYF. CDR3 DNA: TGTGCCGCAGGGGGGGGCGACCAGTACTTC.

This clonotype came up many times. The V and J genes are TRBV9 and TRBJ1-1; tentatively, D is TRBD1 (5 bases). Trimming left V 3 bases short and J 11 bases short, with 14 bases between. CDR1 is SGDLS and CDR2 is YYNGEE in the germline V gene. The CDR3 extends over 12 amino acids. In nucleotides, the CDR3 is TGTGCCAGCAGCGCCGAGGGACCAAAGGCTTTCTTT. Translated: CASSAEGPKAFF.

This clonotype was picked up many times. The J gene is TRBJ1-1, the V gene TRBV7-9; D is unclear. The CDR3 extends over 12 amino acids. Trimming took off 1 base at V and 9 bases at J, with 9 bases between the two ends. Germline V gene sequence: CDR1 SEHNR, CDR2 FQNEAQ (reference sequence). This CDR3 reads CASSLDPIQAFF. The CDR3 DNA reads TGTGCCAGCAGCTTAGACCCTATTCAAGCTTTCTTT.

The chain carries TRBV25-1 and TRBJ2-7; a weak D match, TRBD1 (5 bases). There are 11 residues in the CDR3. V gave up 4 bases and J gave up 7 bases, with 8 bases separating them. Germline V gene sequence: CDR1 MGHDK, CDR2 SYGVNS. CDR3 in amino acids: CASSVRTEQYF. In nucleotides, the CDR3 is TGTGCCAGCAGTGTAAGGACAGAGCAGTACTTC.

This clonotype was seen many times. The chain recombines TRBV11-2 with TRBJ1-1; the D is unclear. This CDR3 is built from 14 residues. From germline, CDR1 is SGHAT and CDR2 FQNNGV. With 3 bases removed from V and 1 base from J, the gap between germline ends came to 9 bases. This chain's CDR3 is CASSFPGQNTEAFF. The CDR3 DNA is TGTGCCAGCAGCTTCCCCGGGCAGAACACTGAAGCTTTCTTT. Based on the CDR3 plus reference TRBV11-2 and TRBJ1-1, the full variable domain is EAGVAQSPRYKIIEKRQSVAFWCNPISGHATLYWYQQILGQGPKLLIQFQNNGVVDDSQLPKDRFSAERLKGVDSTLKIQPAKLEDSAVYLCASSFPGQNTEAFFGQGTRLTVV.